This TCR beta chain was sequenced during a study of blood T cell repertoires in COVID-19. The V segment lost 0 bases and the J segment 7 bases; nucleotides outside the gene matches: 10. CDR3 length equals 19 residues. Looked up from germline, CDR1 is MGHRA and CDR2 is YSYEKL. Assay used: immunoSEQ multiplex PCR; TCRdb lists only in-frame clones, some missing. The sample holds several thousand clones, less than 75% seen once. The chain carries TRBV4-1 and TRBJ2-1; TRBD2 matches 15 bases. Specimen: peripheral blood. This clonotype originated in a man between 65 and 80 years old with active COVID-19. CDR3 coding DNA: TGCGCCAGCAGCCAAGACCGAGGGACTAGCGGGGGGAAGAGGAATGAGCAGTTCTTC. It specifies CASSQDRGTSGGKRNEQFF.